This TCR beta chain is drawn from a study of cytomegalovirus exposure and HLA in healthy donors. In the study overall: The study's early data release held about 85 million unique TCRs from HLA-typed donors. The Caucasian-associated ancestry cluster contained about 80% of the 398 genotyped donors. General study results and limits: Later analysis showed TCR association rates varying by HLA locus, highest for DRB1 and lowest for HLA-C. The majority of CMV-associated TCR beta chains were reported as apparently HLA-restricted in a later analysis.

This PCR relied on a set of 60 Vbeta primers and 13 Jbeta primers. Repertoires were generated with immunoSEQ multiplex PCR, while TCRdb's copy carries only in-frame clones and drops some. This sample has approximately 130,000 clones, with 65% to 80% found just once. In this sample, this clone turned up a few times. The antigen is not known. The CDR3 contains 14 residues. Germline V gene sequence: CDR1 MNHEY, CDR2 SMNVEV (reference sequence). Trimming cost V 5 bases and J 8 bases, with 18 bases left between them. Specimen: PBMCs. This TCR came from a woman aged 40 to 55 in good health and CMV-seropositive. The rearrangement uses TRBV27 and TRBJ1-2; no clear D. The CDR3 DNA follows: TGTGCCAGCAGTGACTTATCCCGGAACGTGGGCTACACCTTC. It specifies CASSDLSRNVGYTF.